This is a list of T cell receptor beta chains from one sample in a study of T cell changes during pregnancy in multiple sclerosis. The method was immunoSEQ multiplex PCR; TCRdb's version includes in-frame clones alone and lacks a portion of them. The sample comprises around 100,000 clones, about nine tenths of which are singletons, and under 0.85% rests with the top ten. The sample was peripheral blood, taken in the second trimester of pregnancy. All receptors come from a female donor in good health, enrolled as a control in a pregnancy study. Both conserved end residues are part of each CDR3. D genes are given only for firm matches.

>19|TRBV7-8|TRBJ2-3|NA
TGTGCCAGCAGCCTCCCTCAGAGGATGCGCACACCTAGCACAGATACGCAGTATTTT
CASSLPQRMRTPSTDTQYF
>17|TRBV5-5|TRBJ1-2|TRBD1
TGTGCCAGCAGCTTGGATGGGGACAGACAATCAAACTATGGCTACACCTTC
CASSLDGDRQSNYGYTF
>13|TRBV19|TRBJ1-2|NA
TGTGCCAGTACCGGAGGGGTCGGCTATGGCTACACCTTC
CASTGGVGYGYTF
>17|TRBV11-2|TRBJ1-3|NA
TGTGCCAGCAGCCTCGAGAGTACAGCTTTTTCTGGAAACACCATATATTTT
CASSLESTAFSGNTIYF
>15|TRBV28|TRBJ1-2|NA
TGTGCCAGCAGTTCACCTCAGACAGCTAACTATGGCTACACCTTC
CASSSPQTANYGYTF
>15|TRBV21-1|TRBJ1-2|NA
TGTGCCAGCAGCAGCACCGTGTCGGTGAGGCTTGGCTACACCTTC
CASSSTVSVRLGYTF
>14|TRBV6-6|TRBJ2-1|TRBD2
TGTGCCAGCCGGGGGGGGAGCTCCTACAATGAGCAGTTCTTC
CASRGGSSYNEQFF
>14|TRBV23-1|TRBJ2-7|NA
TGCGCCAGCAGTCAATCGCCAGGGTCCTACGAGCAGTACTTC
CASSQSPGSYEQYF
>14|TRBV10-3|TRBJ2-7|NA
TGTGCCATCAGTGACCCGACAGATTCCTACGAGCAGTACTTC
CAISDPTDSYEQYF
>12|TRBV6-5|TRBJ1-2|NA
TGTGCCAGCAACCGTAGGCAGGGAGGTTACACCTTC
CASNRRQGGYTF
>14|TRBV11-3|TRBJ2-2|NA
TGTGCCAGCAGCCCACAGGGGAACACCGGGGAGCTGTTTTTT
CASSPQGNTGELFF
>14|TRBV6-4|TRBJ2-5|NA
TGTGCCAGCAGTGCGGGACATATACAAGAGACCCAGTACTTC
CASSAGHIQETQYF
>13|TRBV27|TRBJ2-7|NA
TGTGCCAGCAGTTTGGGGAGGGGGGGGGAGCAGTACTTC
CASSLGRGGEQYF
>15|TRBV6-5|TRBJ2-7|TRBD2
TGTGCCAGCAGATATGAAGCGGGAGGGCCTGACGAGCAGTACTTC
CASRYEAGGPDEQYF